What follows are 5 T cell receptor beta chains derived from one specimen sequenced in a study of spatial heterogeneity in lung cancer. As for time point: sample taken at primary tumor resection. No cells were sorted before sequencing. The whole RNA sequenced was extracted from tumor, nontumor lung or frozen PBMC. TCRdb passed the 5' RACE reads through MiXCR, listing each CDR3 protein once. The sample lists 75,000 to 85,000 distinct CDR3 sequences, about 20% seen once, with roughly 6.2% in the top ten. Here the sequenced sample was PBMCs, taken at surgery. These receptors were taken from a male donor with early-stage non-small cell lung cancer.

This clonotype showed up many times. The rearrangement links TRBV25-1 to TRBJ1-1; D is uncertain. CDR1 MGHDK and CDR2 SYGVNS come from the germline V gene. CDR3 size: 15 residues. Trimming removed 5 bases from V and 3 bases from J, with 16 bases in between. The CDR3 spells CASSPYKGPDTEAFF. CDR3 nucleotide sequence: TGTGCCAGCAGTCCCTACAAAGGGCCCGACACTGAAGCTTTCTTT. Drawing the rest from reference TRBV25-1 and TRBJ1-1, the complete variable domain is EADIYQTPRYLVIGTGKKITLECSQTMGHDKMYWYQQDPGMELHLIHYSYGVNSTEKGDLSSESTVSRIRTEHFPLTLESARPSHTSQYLCASSPYKGPDTEAFFGQGTRLTVV.

The rearrangement uses TRBV14 and TRBJ2-7; 8 nucleotides line up with TRBD2. The V and J ends lost 0 bases and 6 bases, in that order; junction bases with no gene match: 7. The CDR3 is 15 residues long. Germline loops: CDR1 SGHDN, CDR2 FVKESK. Here the CDR3 DNA reads TGTGCCAGCAGCCAAGATAGAGCGGGAGTAAGCGAGCAGTACTTC. Protein product: CASSQDRAGVSEQYF. Filled out from reference TRBV14 and TRBJ2-7, the complete variable domain reads EAGVTQFPSHSVIEKGQTVTLRCDPISGHDNLYWYRRVMGKEIKFLLHFVKESKQDESGMPNNRFLAERTGGTYSTLKVQPAELEDSGVYFCASSQDRAGVSEQYFGPGTRLTVT.

This chain connects TRBV2 to TRBJ2-7; TRBD1 matches 9 bases. CDR1 and CDR2 (germline): SNHLY, FYNNEI. This CDR3 has 16 amino acids. The trim removed 4 bases at V and 2 bases at J, leaving 9 bases unmatched. The CDR3 protein is CASSGFETGGAYEQYF. CDR3 DNA: TGTGCCAGCAGTGGATTCGAGACAGGGGGGGCCTACGAGCAGTACTTC.

The V call is TRBV6-5, the J call TRBJ2-1, with D maybe TRBD1 (6 bases). Trimming took off 6 bases at V and 7 bases at J, with 16 bases between the two ends. This CDR3 has 14 amino acids. The germline gives CDR1 MNHEY, CDR2 SVGAGI. In DNA form, the CDR3 reads TGTGCCAGCAGCGCAGGGGTCGCAGCTAATGAGCAGTTCTTC. Residues: CASSAGVAANEQFF.

V usage is TRBV6-1 and J usage is TRBJ2-2; TRBD2 matches 8 bases. This CDR3 contains 15 residues. The germline gives CDR1 MNHNS, CDR2 SASEGT. Losses at the gene ends were 5 bases for V and 5 bases for J; bases not matched to a gene: 7. The CDR3 DNA reads TGTGCCAGCAGTCCCCGGACTAGCTATACCGGGGAGCTGTTTTTT. It yields the protein CASSPRTSYTGELFF.